The 17 T cell receptor beta chains presented below share a single source sample, sequenced in a study of early T cells in non-severe SARS-CoV-2 infection. TCRdb recomputed calls from the 5' RACE reads with MiXCR, one row per CDR3 protein. The table shows around 66,000 distinct CDR3 sequences, with 5% to 6.5% occurring only once. Source: whole blood, taken at baseline. The source of these receptors is an adult who was a healthcare worker with PCR-confirmed SARS-CoV-2 infection or an uninfected control (not recorded which).

Ten or more counts support this clonotype. The rearrangement links TRBV7-2 to TRBJ2-3, with TRBD2 matching 12 bases. CDR3 size: 17 residues. With 5 bases clipped from V and 5 bases from J, the junction kept 11 bases outside the gene matches. Germline-derived CDR1 and CDR2 are SGHTA and FQGNSA. DNA of the CDR3: TGTGCCAGCAGCACCCCTAGCGGGAGGGCCGGGAGAGATACGCAGTATTTT. It encodes CASSTPSGRAGRDTQYF.

This clonotype was picked up many times. The rearrangement links TRBV6-2 or TRBV6-3 to TRBJ2-2; TRBD1 matches 8 bases. This CDR3 comprises 15 residues. The junction had 10 bases not matched to a gene; V was cut back by 6 bases and J by 7 bases. The germline V gene has CDR1 MNHEY and CDR2 SVGEGT. The CDR3 is CASRSQGAKIGELFF. CDR3 bases: TGTGCCAGCAGATCGCAGGGGGCGAAAATCGGGGAGCTGTTTTTT.

In this sample, this clonotype turned up many times. The chain couples TRBV28 to TRBJ1-1; unclear D gene. The V and J ends lost 5 bases and 1 base respectively, with 2 bases between them. CDR1 and CDR2 from the germline V gene are MDHEN and SYDVKM. The CDR3 spans 11 residues. CDR3 loop: CASSTNTEAFF. The DNA for the CDR3 is TGTGCCAGCAGTACGAACACTGAAGCTTTCTTT.

This clonotype was picked up many times. V is TRBV28 and J is TRBJ1-5; maybe TRBD1 (5 bases). The CDR3 totals 17 residues. V was clipped by 3 bases and J by 4 bases, with 19 bases between them. Germline CDR1 MDHEN, CDR2 SYDVKM. CDR3 loop: CASSFIGEGGNNQPQHF. CDR3 nucleotide sequence: TGTGCCAGCAGTTTCATAGGGGAGGGAGGGAATAATCAGCCCCAGCATTTT. The entire variable domain, with the rest obtained from reference TRBV28 and TRBJ1-5, is as follows: DVKVTQSSRYLVKRTGEKVFLECVQDMDHENMFWYRQDPGLGLRLIYFSYDVKMKEKGDIPEGYSVSREKKERFSLILESASTNQTSMYLCASSFIGEGGNNQPQHFGDGTRLSIL.

The CDR3 protein is CASSYIMNTEAFF. CDR3 nucleotide sequence: TGTGCCAGCAGTTACATCATGAACACTGAAGCTTTCTTT. This chain joins TRBV6-2 or TRBV6-3 and TRBJ1-1, with no clear D. The germline gives CDR1 MNHEY, CDR2 SVGEGT. Trimming left V 2 bases short and J 0 bases short, with 4 bases between. The CDR3 spans 13 residues.

This clonotype was seen ten or more times. The rearrangement links TRBV15 to TRBJ1-5; possible D gene TRBD1, 6 bases. Germline CDR1 and CDR2: LNHNV and YYDKDF (reference sequence). Trimming took 1 base from V and 1 from J, leaving 11 bases between them. This CDR3 region has 16 residues. The CDR3 sequence: CATSRVLTGSNQPQHF. In DNA form, the CDR3 reads TGTGCCACCAGCAGAGTCCTCACAGGGAGCAATCAGCCCCAGCATTTT.

The rearrangement links TRBV28 to TRBJ1-2, with TRBD1 matching over 7 bases. The CDR3 covers 16 residues. Germline V gene data show CDR1 as MDHEN and CDR2 as SYDVKM. Unmatched junction bases numbered 11, after V lost 5 bases and J lost 2 bases. CDR3 sequence: CASSATGQGGNYGYTF. In DNA form, the CDR3 reads TGTGCCAGCAGTGCTACGGGGCAGGGGGGAAACTATGGCTACACCTTC.

The V call is TRBV11-2, the J call TRBJ1-1, with TRBD1 matching over 8 bases. There are 17 residues in the CDR3. Looked up from germline, CDR1 is SGHAT and CDR2 is FQNNGV. The V gene end was trimmed by 3 bases and the J gene end by 3 bases; junction bases not matched to a gene: 12. The CDR3 spells CASSFRYRGLRDTEAFF. The CDR3 coding sequence is TGTGCCAGCAGCTTCCGGTACAGGGGGTTGAGAGACACTGAAGCTTTCTTT. Looking up the rest from reference TRBV11-2 and TRBJ1-1 gives the full variable domain: EAGVAQSPRYKIIEKRQSVAFWCNPISGHATLYWYQQILGQGPKLLIQFQNNGVVDDSQLPKDRFSAERLKGVDSTLKIQPAKLEDSAVYLCASSFRYRGLRDTEAFFGQGTRLTVV.

This clonotype has just a few counts. V and J are TRBV27 and TRBJ2-1; 8 positions match TRBD2. Trimming at V came to 7 bases and at J to 4 bases, leaving 9 bases not matched to a gene. This CDR3 contains 15 residues. Germline CDR1 and CDR2: MNHEY and SMNVEV (reference sequence). This CDR3 is CASTGDREGYNEQFF. The CDR3 bases are TGTGCCAGCACCGGAGACCGGGAGGGTTACAATGAGCAGTTCTTC.

V and J are TRBV14 and TRBJ1-1; tentative D call: TRBD1 (6 bases). The CDR3 totals 19 residues. V lost 0 bases, J lost 1 base, and 21 bases lay in between. Germline CDR1 and CDR2: SGHDN and FVKESK. CDR3 DNA sequence: TGTGCCAGCAGCCAAGATCAGGTGGAGGTGGACAGTCAGAACACTGAAGCTTTCTTT. Translated, it gives CASSQDQVEVDSQNTEAFF. Using reference TRBV14 and TRBJ1-1 for the parts outside the CDR3, the full variable domain is EAGVTQFPSHSVIEKGQTVTLRCDPISGHDNLYWYRRVMGKEIKFLLHFVKESKQDESGMPNNRFLAERTGGTYSTLKVQPAELEDSGVYFCASSQDQVEVDSQNTEAFFGQGTRLTVV.

The rearrangement uses TRBV5-1 and TRBJ2-1; TRBD2 matches at 9 bases. Per the germline V gene, CDR1 is SGHRS and CDR2 is YFSETQ. There are 14 residues in the CDR3. With V trimmed by 4 bases and J by 8 bases, 7 bases remained unmatched. CDR3 region: CASSPGLARDEQFF. CDR3 bases: TGCGCCAGCAGCCCAGGACTAGCGAGGGATGAGCAGTTCTTC.

In its sample, this clonotype was seen many times. The rearrangement links TRBV28 to TRBJ1-1; possible D gene TRBD1, 5 bases. In germline, CDR1 is MDHEN, CDR2 SYDVKM. This CDR3 comprises 14 residues. Trimming took off 6 bases at V and 3 bases at J, with 14 bases between the two ends. The DNA for the CDR3 is TGTGCCAGCAGCCCAGGGATGGGGTACACTGAAGCTTTCTTT. Protein product: CASSPGMGYTEAFF.

Ten or more counts support this clonotype. This rearrangement joins TRBV3-1 to TRBJ2-1; TRBD2 might be the D (5 bases). CDR1 is LGHDT and CDR2 is YNNKEL in the germline V gene (reference sequence). The CDR3 covers 13 residues. The germline V and J ends were trimmed by 4 bases and 8 bases, with 12 bases remaining between them. The DNA of the CDR3 is TGTGCCAGCAGCCGGGTCCTAGCACATGAGCAGTTCTTC. This translates into CASSRVLAHEQFF.

In its sample, this clonotype was seen many times. The J gene is TRBJ1-1, the V gene TRBV24-1, with D hard to call. Germline V gene data show CDR1 as KGHDR and CDR2 as SFDVKD. V shed 4 bases and J shed 7 bases, with 9 bases lying between them. The length of the CDR3 is 12 residues. The CDR3 here is CATSDRTGEAFF. DNA for the CDR3: TGTGCCACCAGTGACCGGACGGGTGAAGCTTTCTTT.

This clonotype was observed many times. The chain recombines TRBV7-6 with TRBJ2-1; TRBD1 aligns across 11 bases. There are 16 residues in the CDR3. With V trimmed by 4 bases and J by 2 bases, 4 bases remained unmatched. Germline V CDR1 and CDR2: SGHVS, FNYEAQ. The CDR3: CASSSSGQGAYNEQFF. The CDR3 DNA reads as TGTGCCAGCAGCTCCTCGGGACAGGGGGCCTACAATGAGCAGTTCTTC.

This clonotype was counted only a few times. The chain has TRBV29-1 and TRBJ2-3, with 10 nucleotides matching TRBD2. The junction had 16 bases not matched to a gene; V was cut back by 5 bases and J by 5 bases. The CDR3 has 17 amino acids. Per germline, CDR1 SQVTM and CDR2 ANQGSEA. The CDR3: CSVKRLAGEFKGDTQYF. The CDR3 DNA reads TGCAGCGTTAAGAGGCTAGCGGGAGAGTTTAAGGGAGATACGCAGTATTTT.

The chain carries TRBV12-3 or TRBV12-4 and TRBJ2-7; unclear D gene. Trimming left V 5 bases short and J 4 bases short, with 15 bases between. This CDR3 is 14 amino acids long. The CDR3 is CASSPRRDGYEQYF. CDR3 bases: TGTGCCAGCAGTCCACGGAGAGACGGGTACGAGCAGTACTTC.